These 30 T cell receptor beta chains were all obtained from the same sample, sequenced in a study of CD8+ T cells in alopecia areata. RNA extraction and reverse transcription yielded cDNA as sequencing template. Clones were sequenced by immunoSEQ multiplex PCR, and TCRdb holds only the in-frame ones, with some missing. The data hold 140,000 to 150,000 clones, with less than 65% observed a single time. Sequencing input: CD8+ T cells sorted from blood. All receptors derive from a human donor in good health.

The V gene is TRBV9, the J gene TRBJ2-3; possibly TRBD1 for D (5 bases). This CDR3 has 16 residues. Germline CDR1 is SGDLS and CDR2 is YYNGEE. V lost 1 base and J lost 1, with 13 bases in between. This CDR3 is CASSVSIGAGTDTQYF. The CDR3 DNA follows: TGTGCCAGCAGCGTAAGCATAGGGGCTGGCACAGATACGCAGTATTTT.

This clone was seen a handful of times. The chain uses TRBV16 and TRBJ2-1, with D maybe TRBD1 (5 bases). The CDR3 runs 16 residues. Between the trimmed V and J ends, which lost 1 base and 2 bases, there was a span of 12 bases. Germline CDR1 and CDR2: KGHSY and FQNENV. The CDR3 coding sequence is TGTGCCAGCAGCCAATTTCAGGGTTTGGCCTACAATGAGCAGTTCTTC. The encoded protein is CASSQFQGLAYNEQFF.

This sequence joins TRBV5-6 and TRBJ1-1; D not certain. This CDR3 is built from 15 residues. Trimming cost V 1 base and J 1 base, with 11 bases left between them. Looked up from germline, CDR1 is SGHDT and CDR2 is YYEEEE. CDR3 coding DNA: TGTGCCAGCAGCTTGCGCAAAGGGCCGAACACTGAAGCTTTCTTT. Protein product: CASSLRKGPNTEAFF.

This clone was seen a few times. Other DNA sequences in this sample translate to the same CDR3. The gene calls are TRBV5-1 and TRBJ2-2; D remains unclear. The germline V and J ends were trimmed by 0 bases and 0 bases, with 3 bases remaining between them. Germline CDR1 is SGHRS and CDR2 is YFSETQ. The CDR3 extends over 14 amino acids. The CDR3 reads CASSLGTNTGELFF. CDR3 bases: TGCGCCAGCAGCTTGGGGACGAACACCGGGGAGCTGTTTTTT.

The chain is built from TRBV29-1 and TRBJ2-1, with 15 bases fitting TRBD2. V lost 6 bases to trimming and J lost 2 bases; unmatched junction nucleotides: 14. The CDR3 extends over 19 amino acids. Germline loops: CDR1 SQVTM, CDR2 ANQGSEA. This chain's CDR3 is CSVFFAGTSGRNPYNEQFF. The CDR3 DNA reads as TGCAGCGTGTTCTTCGCCGGGACTAGCGGGAGGAACCCCTACAATGAGCAGTTCTTC.

This chain connects TRBV7-9 to TRBJ2-5; D not resolved. CDR3 length: 14 amino acids. Germline-derived CDR1 and CDR2 are SEHNR and FQNEAQ (reference sequence). The ends were cut back, 5 bases at V and 5 bases at J, with 15 bases in the middle. The CDR3 loop reads CASSLPRLSETQYF. The CDR3 DNA is TGTGCCAGCAGCCTCCCGCGGCTGTCGGAGACCCAGTACTTC.

V and J are TRBV5-6 and TRBJ1-1; tentatively, D is TRBD1 (6 bases). Germline V lookup: CDR1 SGHDT, CDR2 YYEEEE. The CDR3 totals 15 residues. V was shortened by 3 bases and J by 3 bases, with 15 bases between the two germline ends. CDR3 bases: TGTGCCAGCAGCTCGGGAGGGGGTTGGTACACTGAAGCTTTCTTT. The encoded protein is CASSSGGGWYTEAFF.

This rearrangement joins TRBV2 to TRBJ2-1; 9 bases map to TRBD2. V lost 9 bases and J lost 0; bases outside the gene matches: 9. Per the germline V gene, CDR1 is SNHLY and CDR2 is FYNNEI. The CDR3 is 16 amino acids. The CDR3 protein is CARQTSGSSSYNEQFF. As DNA, the CDR3 is TGTGCCAGGCAGACTAGCGGCTCGAGCTCCTACAATGAGCAGTTCTTC.

The rearrangement links TRBV15 to TRBJ2-7, with TRBD1 identical over 9 bases. The CDR3 is 15 residues long. The J segment lost 2 bases and the V segment lost 4 bases, leaving 6 bases of the junction unmatched. CDR1 and CDR2 from the germline V gene are LNHNV and YYDKDF (reference sequence). Written as DNA, the CDR3 is TGTGCCACCAGCAAAACCGGGACAGGGACCTACGAGCAGTACTTC. Protein product: CATSKTGTGTYEQYF.

The chain joins TRBV9 to TRBJ2-7, with 8 bases lining up with TRBD2. The CDR3 consists of 15 residues. The J segment lost 6 bases and the V segment lost 4 bases, leaving 12 bases of the junction unmatched. Germline V gene lookup returns CDR1 SGDLS and CDR2 YYNGEE. CDR3 amino acids: CASSPQPGGTREQYF. CDR3 bases: TGTGCCAGCAGCCCCCAACCGGGAGGGACTCGCGAGCAGTACTTC.

The chain links TRBV5-6 to TRBJ1-1, with D perhaps matching TRBD1 (6 bases). CDR3 length equals 15 residues. Germline lookup yields CDR1 SGHDT and CDR2 YYEEEE. Trimming removed 4 bases from V and 5 bases from J, with 18 bases in between. The CDR3 is CASSLGWGPWTEAFF. The CDR3 region has the DNA TGTGCCAGCAGCCTCGGGTGGGGGCCTTGGACTGAAGCTTTCTTT.

The rearrangement joins TRBV4-1 to TRBJ2-7, with TRBD2 identical over 7 bases. Trimming took 0 bases from V and 7 from J; bases not matched to a gene: 15. The CDR3 covers 17 residues. Germline-derived CDR1 and CDR2 are MGHRA and YSYEKL. This CDR3 is CASSQEGSGLAVFEQYF. In DNA, the CDR3 is TGCGCCAGCAGCCAAGAAGGTTCGGGGCTAGCGGTTTTTGAGCAGTACTTC.

The V call is TRBV7-9, the J call TRBJ1-2; D gene uncertain. Trimming took 4 bases from V and 4 from J, leaving 19 bases between them. CDR1 SEHNR and CDR2 FQNEAQ come from the germline V gene (reference sequence). The CDR3 loop spans 16 amino acids. Written as DNA, the CDR3 is TGTGCCAGCAGCTCGTGGTCGAATTACATCTCCTATGGCTACACCTTC. Protein sequence: CASSSWSNYISYGYTF.

Worth noting for this clone: The sample carries other DNA sequences with the same CDR3. This chain connects TRBV27 to TRBJ1-5; D remains ambiguous. Germline CDR1 MNHEY, CDR2 SMNVEV (reference sequence). The CDR3 is made up of 13 amino acids. Trimming pared 3 bases from V and 4 bases from J, leaving 7 bases between. The CDR3 spells CASSLKGNQPQHF. DNA for the CDR3: TGTGCCAGCAGTTTGAAAGGGAATCAGCCCCAGCATTTT.

In this sample, this clone turned up a few times. The genes are TRBV7-3 and TRBJ2-2, with unresolved D. This CDR3 spans 11 amino acids. Germline assignment: CDR1 SGHTA and CDR2 FQGTGA. V was clipped by 0 bases and J by 7 bases, with 0 bases between them. CDR3 in DNA: TGTGCCAGCAGCTTAACCGGGGAGCTGTTTTTT. Translating gives CASSLTGELFF.

Remarks on this clone: The same CDR3 also results from other DNA sequences found in this sample. The chain links TRBV29-1 to TRBJ1-4; 9 nucleotides align to TRBD1. Germline loops: CDR1 SQVTM, CDR2 ANQGSEA. The junction had 5 bases not matched to a gene; V was cut back by 4 bases and J by 8 bases. The CDR3 covers 13 residues. The chain's CDR3 is CSVGQGVNEKLFF. The CDR3 DNA follows: TGCAGCGTTGGACAGGGGGTAAACGAAAAACTGTTTTTT.

The chain links TRBV5-1 to TRBJ1-1; no clear D gene. Germline CDR1 and CDR2: SGHRS and YFSETQ. The CDR3 has 12 residues. Trimming cost V 7 bases and J 1 base, with 8 bases left between them. CDR3 nucleotide sequence: TGCGCCAGCGCGACGGGGAACACTGAAGCTTTCTTT. Protein sequence: CASATGNTEAFF.

The chain joins TRBV29-1 to TRBJ1-1; D is unclear. The germline CDR1 and CDR2 sequences are SQVTM and ANQGSEA. This CDR3 is built from 13 residues. The CDR3 sequence is CSWIQAGLGIAFF. The CDR3 DNA is TGCAGTTGGATCCAGGCAGGTTTGGGGATTGCTTTCTTT.

This clone showed up just once. This rearrangement joins TRBV7-9 to TRBJ1-2; 7 bases are a match to TRBD1. Looked up from germline, CDR1 is SEHNR and CDR2 is FQNEAQ (reference sequence). V dropped 5 bases and J dropped 7; count of bases not matched to a gene: 13. CDR3 size: 15 residues. The CDR3 nucleotides are TGTGCCAGCAGCCCAGATGGAGACAGGGAGTCTGGCTACACCTTC. Its protein product is CASSPDGDRESGYTF.

This clone was observed a few times. V and J are TRBV29-1 and TRBJ1-2, with a tentative D call TRBD1 (6 bases). Deletions cut 7 bases from V and 9 bases from J, with 21 bases between. The CDR3 runs 13 residues. The V gene's germline CDR1 is SQVTM and CDR2 ANQGSEA. For the CDR3, the DNA is TGCAGCGCCGAATTCCAGGGGACGTTCCGCTACACCTTC. Translating it yields CSAEFQGTFRYTF.

This clone was detected once. The chain is built from TRBV5-1 and TRBJ2-1; D gene ambiguous. From germline, CDR1 is SGHRS and CDR2 YFSETQ. The V end was cut by 1 base, the J end by 5 bases, with 13 bases between. This CDR3 has 15 residues. The CDR3 DNA sequence: TGCGCCAGCAGCTTGACCCGAAGGACCGACAATGAGCAGTTCTTC. Protein product: CASSLTRRTDNEQFF.

The chain links TRBV5-1 to TRBJ1-2; D ambiguous. The CDR3 runs 14 residues. V shed 6 bases and J shed 2 bases, with 14 bases lying between them. From germline, CDR1 is SGHRS and CDR2 YFSETQ. CDR3 in amino acids: CASKRRTTNYGYTF. CDR3 coding DNA: TGCGCCAGCAAGCGTAGGACGACGAACTATGGCTACACCTTC. The whole variable domain, remainder taken from reference TRBV5-1 and TRBJ1-2, is KAGVTQTPRYLIKTRGQQVTLSCSPISGHRSVSWYQQTPGQGLQFLFEYFSETQRNKGNFPGRFSGRQFSNSRSEMNVSTLELGDSALYLCASKRRTTNYGYTFGSGTRLTVV.

This clone was counted between two and nine times. The J gene is TRBJ2-3, the V gene TRBV10-2; D perhaps matches TRBD1 (6 bases). From germline, CDR1 is WSHSY and CDR2 SAAADI. Trimming took 1 base from V and 5 from J, leaving 16 bases between them. This CDR3 has 16 amino acids. CDR3 nucleotides: TGCGCCAGCAGTGAGTTGACAGGAAGGTTTGGAGATACGCAGTATTTT. Its protein is CASSELTGRFGDTQYF.

The rearrangement links TRBV9 to TRBJ2-5, with 8 nucleotides matching TRBD2. There are 15 residues in the CDR3. Per the germline V gene, CDR1 is SGDLS and CDR2 is YYNGEE. Trimming cost V 4 bases and J 3 bases; bases outside gene matches: 8. CDR3 nucleotides: TGTGCCAGCAGCAAAGGGGGACTAGGGAAAGAGACCCAGTACTTC. This gives the protein CASSKGGLGKETQYF.

The chain has TRBV7-9 and TRBJ1-2; 9 nucleotides match TRBD1. Per germline, CDR1 SEHNR and CDR2 FQNEAQ (reference sequence). V trimming: 6 bases; J trimming: 3 bases; junction bases outside the gene matches: 8. The CDR3 is 15 amino acids. CDR3 nucleotides: TGTGCCAGCAGTCTGGGACAGGGATCCCACTATGGCTACACCTTC. Translated, it gives CASSLGQGSHYGYTF.

This clone occurred once. The rearrangement joins TRBV5-1 to TRBJ2-5, with D tentatively TRBD1 or TRBD2 (5 bases each). The CDR3 sequence is 14 residues long. The germline V gene has CDR1 SGHRS and CDR2 YFSETQ. Trimming stripped 1 base from V and 5 bases from J, with 12 bases between. The CDR3 bases are TGCGCCAGCAGCTTGACAGGCCCGGGGGAGACCCAGTACTTC. This translates into CASSLTGPGETQYF.

CDR3 DNA sequence: TGTGCCAGCAGTTCCCCCGAGGCTGAGCAGTTCTTC. Residues: CASSSPEAEQFF. The chain employs TRBV6-6 and TRBJ2-1; D gene uncertain. V was clipped by 4 bases and J by 9 bases, with 10 bases between them. Germline V lookup: CDR1 MNHNY, CDR2 SVGAGI (reference sequence). The CDR3 totals 12 residues.

The rearrangement links TRBV27 to TRBJ2-7; TRBD2 matches at 9 bases. The ends lost 6 bases at V and 2 bases at J; junction bases unmatched: 8. In germline, CDR1 is MNHEY, CDR2 SMNVEV (reference sequence). The CDR3 length is 15 residues. In DNA, the CDR3 is TGTGCCAGCAGCAGACGGCTAGCGGGAACCTACGAGCAGTACTTC. It encodes CASSRRLAGTYEQYF.

This clone was observed a single time. This chain connects TRBV15 to TRBJ1-4; no definite D call. The V gene's germline CDR1 is LNHNV and CDR2 YYDKDF (reference sequence). The ends were cut back, 1 base at V and 2 bases at J, with 8 bases in the middle. The CDR3 length is 15 residues. This CDR3 is CATSRGETTNEKLFF. CDR3 bases: TGTGCCACCAGCAGAGGAGAAACGACTAATGAAAAACTGTTTTTT.

J is TRBJ2-5 and V is TRBV7-9; either TRBD1 or TRBD2 may supply D (5 bases each). The CDR3 consists of 15 residues. The germline gives CDR1 SEHNR, CDR2 FQNEAQ (reference sequence). The germline V and J ends were trimmed by 8 bases and 5 bases, with 21 bases remaining between them. As DNA, the CDR3 is TGTGCCAGCGAAGACCAGGGCGCGGGCTGGGAGACCCAGTACTTC. Translation gives CASEDQGAGWETQYF.